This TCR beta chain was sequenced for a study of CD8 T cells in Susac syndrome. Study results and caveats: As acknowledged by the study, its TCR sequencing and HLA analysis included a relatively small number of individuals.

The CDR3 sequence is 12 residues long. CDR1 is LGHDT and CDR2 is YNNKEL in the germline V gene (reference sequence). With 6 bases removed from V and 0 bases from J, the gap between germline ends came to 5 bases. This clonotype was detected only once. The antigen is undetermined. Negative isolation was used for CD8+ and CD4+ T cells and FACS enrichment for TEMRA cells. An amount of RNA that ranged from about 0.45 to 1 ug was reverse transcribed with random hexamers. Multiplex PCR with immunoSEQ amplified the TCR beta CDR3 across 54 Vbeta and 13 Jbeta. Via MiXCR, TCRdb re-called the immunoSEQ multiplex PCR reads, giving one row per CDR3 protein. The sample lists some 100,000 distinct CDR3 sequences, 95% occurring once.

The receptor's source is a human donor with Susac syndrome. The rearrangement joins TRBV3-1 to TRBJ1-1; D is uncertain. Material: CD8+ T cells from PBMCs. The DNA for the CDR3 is TGTGCCAGCAGGACAATGAACACTGAAGCTTTCTTT. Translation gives CASRTMNTEAFF.